This T cell receptor (beta chain) is from a study of T cell clonality in common variable immunodeficiency. Study-wide findings and caveats: Common variable immunodeficiency TCR beta sequences reportedly had fewer deletions and N-nucleotide insertions. Compared with controls, CVID subjects had fewer shared TCRbeta clones.

This clone has at least ten counts. Its antigen remains unidentified. The read falls 3 residues short of the CDR3 end, and the missing part is taken from the germline J gene. V was trimmed by 3 bases and J by 0 bases, leaving 12 bases between them. Per the germline V gene, CDR1 is SGHDN and CDR2 is FVKESK. The CDR3 is made up of 16 amino acids. Generated by immunoSEQ multiplex PCR, the TCRdb table keeps only in-frame clones and is missing some. Recorded here are about 9,200 clones, none singletons. Sequencing used peripheral blood mononuclear cells. This rearrangement joins TRBV14 to TRBJ2-1; a possible D gene is TRBD1 (6 bases). The sequence derives from a human donor with common variable immunodeficiency. CDR3 loop: CASSHLGQSSYNEQFF. The sequenced part of the CDR3 DNA is TGTGCCAGCAGCCACCTCGGACAGAGCTCCTACAATGAG.